This is a list of T cell receptor beta chains from one sample in a study of shared clonotypes between healthy human individuals. Data came from immunoSEQ multiplex PCR; TCRdb stores just in-frame clones and leaves some out. The sample lists hundreds of thousands of clones, 95% occurring once. What was sequenced was naive CD8+ T cells sorted from blood. These receptors all stem from a woman in her twenties or thirties in good health. Each CDR3 is given without its conserved first and last residue. Each record gives: J gene, CDR3 length, V gene, CDR3 protein.

J gene: TRBJ1-5
CDR3 length: 12
V gene: TRBV5-6
CDR3 protein: ASSTSTGRQPQH

J gene: TRBJ2-7
CDR3 length: 13
V gene: TRBV4-2
CDR3 protein: ASSEGLAGSYEQY

J gene: TRBJ1-2
CDR3 length: 12
V gene: TRBV4-2
CDR3 protein: ASSQEGLGYGYT

J gene: -
CDR3 length: 14
V gene: TRBV27
CDR3 protein: ASSLSPRDSTYEQY

J gene: TRBJ2-7
CDR3 length: 11
V gene: TRBV27
CDR3 protein: ASSLQSSYEQY

J gene: TRBJ2-3
CDR3 length: 12
V gene: TRBV6-1
CDR3 protein: ASRAGTLADTQY

J gene: TRBJ2-1
CDR3 length: 13
V gene: TRBV13
CDR3 protein: ASSSVREFYNEQF

J gene: TRBJ2-7
CDR3 length: 13
V gene: TRBV27
CDR3 protein: ASSLDSGNPYEQY

J gene: TRBJ2-7
CDR3 length: 12
V gene: TRBV4-1
CDR3 protein: ASSQVRYSYEQY

J gene: TRBJ2-3
CDR3 length: 14
V gene: TRBV7-8
CDR3 protein: ASSYNVGEGTDTQY

J gene: TRBJ2-5
CDR3 length: 12
V gene: TRBV10-3
CDR3 protein: AISDIALGETQY

J gene: TRBJ2-7
CDR3 length: 11
V gene: TRBV7-2
CDR3 protein: ASAPPYSYEQY

J gene: TRBJ2-3
CDR3 length: 15
V gene: TRBV7-9
CDR3 protein: ASSLIGSGVQGDTQY

J gene: TRBJ2-2
CDR3 length: 12
V gene: TRBV6-5
CDR3 protein: ASSYSGGTGELF

J gene: TRBJ2-7
CDR3 length: 13
V gene: TRBV5-1
CDR3 protein: ASSLYSRGTYEQY

J gene: TRBJ2-7
CDR3 length: 11
V gene: TRBV29-1
CDR3 protein: SVDAGAGYEQY

J gene: TRBJ1-2
CDR3 length: 9
V gene: TRBV20-1
CDR3 protein: SAGWDYGYT

J gene: TRBJ1-3
CDR3 length: 14
V gene: TRBV18
CDR3 protein: ASSPLDWNSGNTIY

J gene: TRBJ1-1
CDR3 length: 11
V gene: TRBV6-5
CDR3 protein: ASTTIPNTEAF

J gene: TRBJ1-2
CDR3 length: 9
V gene: TRBV2
CDR3 protein: ASSENRDNT

J gene: TRBJ1-2
CDR3 length: 14
V gene: TRBV28
CDR3 protein: ASSLTPEGTRYGYT

J gene: TRBJ2-7
CDR3 length: 10
V gene: TRBV5-1
CDR3 protein: ASSYGGYEQY

J gene: TRBJ2-5
CDR3 length: 14
V gene: TRBV5-6
CDR3 protein: ASSHGILVLGETQY

J gene: TRBJ2-7
CDR3 length: 12
V gene: TRBV27
CDR3 protein: ATSGTSGGYEQY

J gene: TRBJ2-3
CDR3 length: 12
V gene: TRBV5-6
CDR3 protein: ASSSSGATDTQY

J gene: TRBJ1-2
CDR3 length: 12
V gene: TRBV2
CDR3 protein: ASRLPGSIYGYT